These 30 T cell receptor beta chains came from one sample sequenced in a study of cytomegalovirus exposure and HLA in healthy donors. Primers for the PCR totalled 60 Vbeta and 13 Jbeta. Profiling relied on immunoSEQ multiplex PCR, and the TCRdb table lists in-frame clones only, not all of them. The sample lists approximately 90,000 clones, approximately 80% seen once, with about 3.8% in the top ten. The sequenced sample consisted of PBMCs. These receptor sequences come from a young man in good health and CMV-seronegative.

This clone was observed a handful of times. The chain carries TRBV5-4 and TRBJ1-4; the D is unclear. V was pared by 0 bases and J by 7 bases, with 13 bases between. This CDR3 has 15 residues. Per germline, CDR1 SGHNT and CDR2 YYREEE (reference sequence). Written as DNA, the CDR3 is TGTGCCAGCAGCTTGGCCGGGTCATCGGGTGAAAAACTGTTTTTT. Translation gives CASSLAGSSGEKLFF.

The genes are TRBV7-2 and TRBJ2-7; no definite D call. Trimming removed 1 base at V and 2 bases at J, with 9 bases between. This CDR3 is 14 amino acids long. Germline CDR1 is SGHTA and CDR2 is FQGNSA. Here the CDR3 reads CASSLDRRTYEQYF. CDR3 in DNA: TGTGCCAGCAGCTTAGATCGGCGGACCTACGAGCAGTACTTC.

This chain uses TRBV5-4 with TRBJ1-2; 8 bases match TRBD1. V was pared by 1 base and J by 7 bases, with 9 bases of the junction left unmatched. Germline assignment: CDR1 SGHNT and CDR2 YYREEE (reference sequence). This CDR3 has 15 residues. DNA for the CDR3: TGTGCCAGCAGCTTGAAAGGACAGGGAACTAGTGGCTACACCTTC. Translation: CASSLKGQGTSGYTF. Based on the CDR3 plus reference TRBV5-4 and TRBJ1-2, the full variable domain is ETGVTQSPTHLIKTRGQQVTLRCSSQSGHNTVSWYQQALGQGPQFIFQYYREEENGRGNFPPRFSGLQFPNYSSELNVNALELDDSALYLCASSLKGQGTSGYTFGSGTRLTVV.

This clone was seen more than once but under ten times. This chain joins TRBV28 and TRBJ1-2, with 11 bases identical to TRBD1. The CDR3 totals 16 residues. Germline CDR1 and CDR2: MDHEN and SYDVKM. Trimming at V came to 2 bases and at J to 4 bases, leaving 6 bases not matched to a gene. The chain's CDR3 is CASSLAGQGAFYGYTF. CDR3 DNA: TGTGCCAGCAGTTTAGCCGGACAGGGGGCTTTCTATGGCTACACCTTC.

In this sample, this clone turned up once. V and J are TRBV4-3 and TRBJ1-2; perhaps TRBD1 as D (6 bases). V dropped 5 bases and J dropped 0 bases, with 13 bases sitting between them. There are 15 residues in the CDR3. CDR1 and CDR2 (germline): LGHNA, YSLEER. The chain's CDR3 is CASSLRTDANYGYTF. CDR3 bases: TGCGCCAGCAGCTTACGGACAGACGCTAACTATGGCTACACCTTC.

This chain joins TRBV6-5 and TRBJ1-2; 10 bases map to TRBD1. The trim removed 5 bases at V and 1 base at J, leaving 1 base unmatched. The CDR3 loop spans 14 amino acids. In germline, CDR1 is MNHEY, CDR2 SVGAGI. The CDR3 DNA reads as TGTGCCAGCAGTAGGACAGGGGGTAACTATGGCTACACCTTC. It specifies CASSRTGGNYGYTF.

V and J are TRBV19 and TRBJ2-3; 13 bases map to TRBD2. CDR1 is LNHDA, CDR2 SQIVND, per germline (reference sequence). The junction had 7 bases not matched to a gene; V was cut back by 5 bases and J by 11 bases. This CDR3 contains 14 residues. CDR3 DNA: TGTGCCAGTAGTCCAAATGGACTAGCGGGAGTGCAGTATTTT. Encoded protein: CASSPNGLAGVQYF.

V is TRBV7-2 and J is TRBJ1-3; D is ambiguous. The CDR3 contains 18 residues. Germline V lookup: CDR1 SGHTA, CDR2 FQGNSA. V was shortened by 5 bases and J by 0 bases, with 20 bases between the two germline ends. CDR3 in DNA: TGTGCCAGCAGCCCCCCAGGCGGCCCGGGGATCTCTGGAAACACCATATATTTT. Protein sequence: CASSPPGGPGISGNTIYF.

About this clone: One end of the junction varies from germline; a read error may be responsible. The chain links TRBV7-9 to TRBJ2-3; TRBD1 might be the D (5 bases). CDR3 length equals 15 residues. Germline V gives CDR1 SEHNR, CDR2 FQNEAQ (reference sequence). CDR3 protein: CSSSLVTGSTDTQYF. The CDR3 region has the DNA TGTTCCAGCAGCTTAGTTACAGGCTCCACAGATACGCAGTATTTT.

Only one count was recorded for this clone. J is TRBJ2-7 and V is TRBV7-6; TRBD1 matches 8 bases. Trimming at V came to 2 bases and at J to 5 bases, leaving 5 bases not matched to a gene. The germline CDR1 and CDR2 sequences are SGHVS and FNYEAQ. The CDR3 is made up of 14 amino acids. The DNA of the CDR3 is TGTGCCAGCAGCTTACAGACAGGGGCCCACGAGCAGTACTTC. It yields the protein CASSLQTGAHEQYF.

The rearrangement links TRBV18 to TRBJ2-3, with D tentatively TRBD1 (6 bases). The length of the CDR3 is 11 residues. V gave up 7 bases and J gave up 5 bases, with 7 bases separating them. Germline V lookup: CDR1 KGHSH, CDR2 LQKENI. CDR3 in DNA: TGTGCCAGCTTCAGGGGAGATACGCAGTATTTT. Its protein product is CASFRGDTQYF.

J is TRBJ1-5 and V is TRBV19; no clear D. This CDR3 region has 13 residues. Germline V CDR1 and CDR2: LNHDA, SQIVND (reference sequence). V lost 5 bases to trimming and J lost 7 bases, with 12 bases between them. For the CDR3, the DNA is TGTGCCAGTAGTGTCGGGGATGTGCAGCCCCAGCATTTT. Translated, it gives CASSVGDVQPQHF.

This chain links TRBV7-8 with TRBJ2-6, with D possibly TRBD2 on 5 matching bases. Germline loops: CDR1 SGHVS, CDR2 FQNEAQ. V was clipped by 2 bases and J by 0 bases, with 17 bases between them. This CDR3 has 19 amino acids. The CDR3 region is CASSLRGGRLHSGANVLTF. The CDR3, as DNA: TGTGCCAGCAGCTTAAGAGGAGGACGGCTCCACTCTGGGGCCAACGTCCTGACTTTC.

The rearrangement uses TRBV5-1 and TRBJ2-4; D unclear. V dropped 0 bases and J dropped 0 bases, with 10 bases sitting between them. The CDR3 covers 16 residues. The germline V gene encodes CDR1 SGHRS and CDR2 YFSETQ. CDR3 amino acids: CASSLVPGLAKNIQYF. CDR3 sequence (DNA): TGCGCCAGCAGCTTGGTGCCAGGCCTAGCCAAAAACATTCAGTACTTC.

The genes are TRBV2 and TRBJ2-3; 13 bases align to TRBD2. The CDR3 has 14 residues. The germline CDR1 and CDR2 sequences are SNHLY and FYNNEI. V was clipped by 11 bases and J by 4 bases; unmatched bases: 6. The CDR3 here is CAGQLAGGPDTQYF. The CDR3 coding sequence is TGTGCCGGACAACTAGCGGGAGGGCCAGATACGCAGTATTTT.

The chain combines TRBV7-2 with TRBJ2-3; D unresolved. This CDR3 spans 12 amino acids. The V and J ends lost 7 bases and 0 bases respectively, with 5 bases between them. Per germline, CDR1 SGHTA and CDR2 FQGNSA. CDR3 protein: CASTGSTDTQYF. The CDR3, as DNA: TGTGCCAGCACCGGTAGCACAGATACGCAGTATTTT.

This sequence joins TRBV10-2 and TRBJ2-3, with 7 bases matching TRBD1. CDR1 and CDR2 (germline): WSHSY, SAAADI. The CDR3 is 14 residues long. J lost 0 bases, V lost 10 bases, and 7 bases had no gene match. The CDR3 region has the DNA TGCGCCATAAATCCGGGACAGAGCACAGATACGCAGTATTTT. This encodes CAINPGQSTDTQYF.

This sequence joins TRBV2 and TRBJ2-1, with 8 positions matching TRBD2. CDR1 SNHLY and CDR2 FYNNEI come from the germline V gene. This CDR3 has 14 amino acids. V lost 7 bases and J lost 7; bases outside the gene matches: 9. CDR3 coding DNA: TGTGCCAGCATCCGACTAGCGTCTAAAAATGAGCAGTTCTTC. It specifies CASIRLASKNEQFF.

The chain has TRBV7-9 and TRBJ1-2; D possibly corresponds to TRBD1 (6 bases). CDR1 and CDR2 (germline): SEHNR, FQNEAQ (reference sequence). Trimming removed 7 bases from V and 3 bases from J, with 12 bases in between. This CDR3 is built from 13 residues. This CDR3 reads CASNAGDDYGYTF. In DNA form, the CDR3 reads TGTGCCAGCAACGCAGGGGATGACTATGGCTACACCTTC.

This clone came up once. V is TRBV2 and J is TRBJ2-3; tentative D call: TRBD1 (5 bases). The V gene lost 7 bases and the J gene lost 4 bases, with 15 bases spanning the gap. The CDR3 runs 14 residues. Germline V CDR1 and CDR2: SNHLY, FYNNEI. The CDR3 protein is CASTVGAGADTQYF. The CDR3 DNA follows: TGTGCCAGCACAGTAGGGGCCGGTGCAGATACGCAGTATTTT.

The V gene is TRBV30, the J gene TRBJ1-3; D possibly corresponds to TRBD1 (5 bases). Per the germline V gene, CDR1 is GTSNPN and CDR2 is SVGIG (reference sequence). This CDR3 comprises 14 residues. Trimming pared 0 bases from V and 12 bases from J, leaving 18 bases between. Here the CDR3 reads CAWSVRTPGDDIYF. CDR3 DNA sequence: TGTGCCTGGAGTGTACGCACGCCGGGGGACGACATATATTTT.

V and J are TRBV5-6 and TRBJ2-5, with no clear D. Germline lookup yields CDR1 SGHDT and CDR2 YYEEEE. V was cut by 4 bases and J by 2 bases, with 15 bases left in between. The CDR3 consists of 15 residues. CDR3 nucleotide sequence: TGTGCCAGCAGCCCAGATGCGAGGCCTCAAGAGACCCAGTACTTC. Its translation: CASSPDARPQETQYF.

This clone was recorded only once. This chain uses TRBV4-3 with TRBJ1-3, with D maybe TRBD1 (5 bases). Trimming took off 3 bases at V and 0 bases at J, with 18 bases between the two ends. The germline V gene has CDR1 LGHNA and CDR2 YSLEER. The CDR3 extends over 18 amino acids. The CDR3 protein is CASSQEISGGSSGNTIYF. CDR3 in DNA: TGCGCCAGCAGCCAGGAAATTTCGGGGGGGAGCTCTGGAAACACCATATATTTT.

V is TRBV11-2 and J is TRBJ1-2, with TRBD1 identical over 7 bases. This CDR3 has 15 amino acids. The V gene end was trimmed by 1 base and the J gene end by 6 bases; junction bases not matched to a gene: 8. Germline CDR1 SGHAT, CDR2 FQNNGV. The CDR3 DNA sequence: TGTGCCAGCAGCTTAGCCCGGACAGGTGTGCATGGCTACACCTTC. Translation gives CASSLARTGVHGYTF. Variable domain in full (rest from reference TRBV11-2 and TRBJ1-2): EAGVAQSPRYKIIEKRQSVAFWCNPISGHATLYWYQQILGQGPKLLIQFQNNGVVDDSQLPKDRFSAERLKGVDSTLKIQPAKLEDSAVYLCASSLARTGVHGYTFGSGTRLTVV.

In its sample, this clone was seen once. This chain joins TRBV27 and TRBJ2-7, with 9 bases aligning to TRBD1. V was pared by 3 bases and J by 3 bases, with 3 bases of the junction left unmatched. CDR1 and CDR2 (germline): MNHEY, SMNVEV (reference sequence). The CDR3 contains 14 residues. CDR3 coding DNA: TGTGCCAGCAGTTTCTCGGGACAGGGCTACGAGCAGTACTTC. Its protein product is CASSFSGQGYEQYF.

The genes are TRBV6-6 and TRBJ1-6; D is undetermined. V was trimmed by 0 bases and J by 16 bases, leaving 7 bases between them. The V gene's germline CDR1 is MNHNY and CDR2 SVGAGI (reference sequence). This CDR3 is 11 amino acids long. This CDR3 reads CASSYSQLLHF. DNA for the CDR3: TGTGCCAGCAGTTACTCGCAACTTCTCCACTTT.

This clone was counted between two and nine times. This CDR3 reads CASSSPGTGSTEAFF. In DNA form, the CDR3 reads TGTGCCAGCAGTTCCCCCGGGACAGGGTCGACTGAAGCTTTCTTT. The genes are TRBV6-5 and TRBJ1-1; 9 nucleotides match TRBD1. Germline V CDR1 and CDR2: MNHEY, SVGAGI. V gave up 4 bases and J gave up 5 bases; unmatched junction bases: 8. This CDR3 is built from 15 residues.

The DNA of the CDR3 is TGTGCCAGCTCACTCCGGGGGGGACAGGGAAATTCCTACGAGCAGTACTTC. Amino acid sequence: CASSLRGGQGNSYEQYF. This chain connects TRBV18 to TRBJ2-7, with D maybe TRBD1 (9 bases). With 4 bases removed from V and 1 base from J, the gap between germline ends came to 20 bases. CDR1 and CDR2 (germline): KGHSH, LQKENI. The CDR3 runs 17 residues. Variable domain in full (rest from reference TRBV18 and TRBJ2-7): NAGVMQNPRHLVRRRGQEARLRCSPMKGHSHVYWYRQLPEEGLKFMVYLQKENIIDESGMPKERFSAEFPKEGPSILRIQQVVRGDSAAYFCASSLRGGQGNSYEQYFGPGTRLTVT.

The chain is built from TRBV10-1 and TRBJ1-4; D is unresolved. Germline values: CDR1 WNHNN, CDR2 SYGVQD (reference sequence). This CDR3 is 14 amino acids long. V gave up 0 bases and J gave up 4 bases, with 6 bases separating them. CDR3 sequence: CASSESASNEKLFF. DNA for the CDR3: TGCGCCAGCAGTGAGTCTGCCAGTAATGAAAAACTGTTTTTT.

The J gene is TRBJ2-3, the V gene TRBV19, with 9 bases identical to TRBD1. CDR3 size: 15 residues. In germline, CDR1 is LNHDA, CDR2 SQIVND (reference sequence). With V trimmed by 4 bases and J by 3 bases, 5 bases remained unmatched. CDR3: CASSRRQGVTDTQYF. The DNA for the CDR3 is TGTGCCAGTAGTAGACGACAGGGGGTAACAGATACGCAGTATTTT.